The rows below give T cell receptor beta chains drawn from one sample of a study of T cells after yellow fever vaccination. MiXCR, applied by TCRdb to the 5' RACE reads, yields one record per CDR3 protein. This sample has around 300,000 distinct CDR3 sequences, with roughly 13% found just once. The sample in question was CD4+ T cells sorted from PBMCs, obtained 45 days after the yellow fever booster vaccination. The source of these receptors is a man under 40 who received the YFV17D yellow fever vaccine. The CDR3 runs from the conserved cysteine through the conserved F or W. A D gene is named only where the DNA matches it firmly.

V,D,J,CDR3
TRBV3-1,NA,TRBJ1-1,CASSQDNRYTEAFF
TRBV29-1,NA,TRBJ2-7,CSARGSSYEQYF
TRBV7-9,TRBD2,TRBJ2-5,CASSSPGGIETQYF
TRBV7-9,NA,TRBJ2-7,CASSPLGVYSYEQYF
TRBV7-2,NA,TRBJ2-5,CASSLEVGPQYF
TRBV7-9,NA,TRBJ2-4,CASSSGWDAKNIQYF
TRBV5-1,TRBD1,TRBJ2-3,CASSLDRGRDTQYF
TRBV5-1,NA,TRBJ2-3,CASSSPSEDTQYF
TRBV5-1,NA,TRBJ2-7,CASSLAGLRYYEQYF
TRBV7-6,NA,TRBJ2-7,CASRSNGGEQYF
TRBV2,TRBD2,TRBJ2-1,CASSEGLAGYNEQFF
TRBV2,NA,TRBJ1-2,CASDGTNYGYTF
TRBV5-1,NA,TRBJ1-2,CASSHGTLNYGYTF
TRBV10-2,NA,TRBJ2-1,CAAGGIEQFF
TRBV27,NA,TRBJ2-1,CASTSGVGSYNEQFF
TRBV5-1,NA,TRBJ2-1,CASSFLPANEQFF
TRBV6-5,NA,TRBJ2-7,CASSTSSRDPYEQYF
TRBV7-3,TRBD2,TRBJ2-7,CASSPGLAGPYEQYF
TRBV20-1,TRBD1,TRBJ2-1,CSARDRGRGGEQFF
TRBV5-1,NA,TRBJ1-2,CASRPTGTHGYTF
TRBV12-3/TRBV12-4,NA,TRBJ1-1,CASSFKDVNTEAFF
TRBV5-1,NA,TRBJ2-3,CASSLLPLSTDTQYF
TRBV5-1,TRBD2,TRBJ2-5,CASSLTTSGRFQETQYF
TRBV10-3,NA,TRBJ1-4,CAISGSAGTATNEKLFF
TRBV7-2,NA,TRBJ2-3,CASSKHPTGTSDTQYF
TRBV7-2,TRBD2,TRBJ2-2,CASSPAQREIPGELFF
TRBV7-2,TRBD1,TRBJ2-7,CASSLGQPYEQYF
TRBV28,NA,TRBJ2-3,CASSFQGSSGDTQYF
TRBV6-2/TRBV6-3,TRBD2,TRBJ2-3,CASRPLGRSGSPTDTQYF
TRBV12-5,NA,TRBJ2-1,CASGLVRTDPGINEQFF
TRBV4-2,TRBD2,TRBJ2-7,CASGRTGTSGYEQYF
TRBV4-3,TRBD1,TRBJ2-7,CASSQRSGTGRGMQYF
TRBV5-1,NA,TRBJ2-2,CASSVYTGELFF
TRBV29-1,NA,TRBJ1-1,CSVTRGMETEAFF
TRBV4-3,NA,TRBJ2-5,CASSRKPPRLAGLLRETQYF
TRBV12-3/TRBV12-4,TRBD1,TRBJ2-7,CASSSQQGAYEQYF
TRBV11-2,NA,TRBJ2-1,CASSSQGLEQFF
TRBV5-5,NA,TRBJ2-1,CASSFQTGWVNEQFF
TRBV5-1,TRBD2,TRBJ2-1,CASSSAAGGPSTHEQFF
TRBV6-1,NA,TRBJ1-1,CASSEDFTEAFF
TRBV12-3/TRBV12-4,NA,TRBJ2-7,CASSLEGLVYEQYF
TRBV5-1,NA,TRBJ2-7,CDSNPGNVHEQYF
TRBV27,NA,TRBJ1-2,CASSLSPGGNYGYTF
TRBV20-1,NA,TRBJ1-1,CSASKWGTEAFF
TRBV6-1,TRBD1,TRBJ2-7,CASRNYRGHEQYF
TRBV5-1,TRBD2,TRBJ2-1,CASSLEGLAGGVRHEQFF
TRBV5-1,NA,TRBJ2-1,CASTHRGSSYNEQFF
TRBV7-2,TRBD2,TRBJ2-3,CASSLGTSGGDTQYF
TRBV4-3,TRBD2,TRBJ2-2,CASSQVTGGLNTGELFF
TRBV12-3/TRBV12-4,TRBD1,TRBJ1-2,CASRTGTGAWRYTF
TRBV5-1,TRBD2,TRBJ2-7,CASMSGTSSYEQYF